A selection of T cell receptor beta chains follows, all from one sample in a study of control samples from healthy donors and cancer patients. Sequenced by immunoSEQ multiplex PCR; TCRdb stores in-frame clones only, minus some. Here the sample spans about 77,000 clones, over 80% being singletons. Sample: blood. The receptors come from a woman aged 55-70 years in good health. Each CDR3 is given with its conserved first and last residue. D genes are given only for firm matches. The size entry is marked missing in some rows and otherwise reads once, few, many or a size class.

D gene: -; V gene: TRBV7-8; J gene: TRBJ1-2; clone size: -; CDR3 DNA: TGTGCCAGCAGCTTAGATTGGAGGGGTGGGGTATCTGGCTACACCTTC; CDR3 protein: CASSLDWRGGVSGYTF
D gene: -; V gene: TRBV2; J gene: TRBJ2-7; clone size: few; CDR3 DNA: TGTGCCAGCAGGGGATTCTACGAGCAGTACTTC; CDR3 protein: CASRGFYEQYF
D gene: TRBD1; V gene: TRBV6-2/TRBV6-3; J gene: TRBJ1-6; clone size: few; CDR3 DNA: TGTGCCAGCAGTTCCGGGACAGGATATTCACCCCTCCACTTT; CDR3 protein: CASSSGTGYSPLHF
D gene: -; V gene: TRBV28; J gene: TRBJ1-6; clone size: -; CDR3 DNA: TGTGCCAGCAGTTTAGGATCGGGGGGAAGATATTCACCCCTCCACTTT; CDR3 protein: CASSLGSGGRYSPLHF
D gene: -; V gene: TRBV5-1; J gene: TRBJ1-2; clone size: -; CDR3 DNA: TGCGCCAGCACCTATGGAGGGGGAAACTATGGCTACACCTTC; CDR3 protein: CASTYGGGNYGYTF
D gene: -; V gene: TRBV6-5; J gene: TRBJ1-1; clone size: -; CDR3 DNA: TGTGCCAGCAGCCACCTGAACACTGAAGCTTTCTTT; CDR3 protein: CASSHLNTEAFF
D gene: TRBD1; V gene: TRBV5-1; J gene: TRBJ2-7; clone size: -; CDR3 DNA: TGCGCCAGCAGCTTGGTTATGGGACAGTCCTACGAGCAGTACTTC; CDR3 protein: CASSLVMGQSYEQYF
D gene: -; V gene: TRBV14; J gene: TRBJ2-3; clone size: -; CDR3 DNA: TGTGCCAGCAGCACGCGTTCTAGTTGGGGTACGCAGTATTTT; CDR3 protein: CASSTRSSWGTQYF
D gene: -; V gene: TRBV7-9; J gene: TRBJ2-7; clone size: -; CDR3 DNA: TGTGCCAGTTCGACCGGGGGCCGGAGCTCCTACGAGCAGTACTTC; CDR3 protein: CASSTGGRSSYEQYF
D gene: -; V gene: TRBV28; J gene: TRBJ1-4; clone size: -; CDR3 DNA: TGTGCCAGCAGTCTAGGGAGGGCGGTTACTAATGAAAAACTGTTTTTT; CDR3 protein: CASSLGRAVTNEKLFF
D gene: TRBD2; V gene: TRBV10-2; J gene: TRBJ2-7; clone size: -; CDR3 DNA: TGCGCCAGCGGACTAGCGGAGTACGAGCAGTACTTC; CDR3 protein: CASGLAEYEQYF
D gene: -; V gene: TRBV27; J gene: TRBJ2-3; clone size: -; CDR3 DNA: TGTGCCAGCAGCCCCTTGGGCGCAGATACGCAGTATTTT; CDR3 protein: CASSPLGADTQYF
D gene: -; V gene: TRBV18; J gene: TRBJ2-2; clone size: -; CDR3 DNA: TGTGCCAGCTCACCGGGACTTACCGGGGAGCTGTTTTTT; CDR3 protein: CASSPGLTGELFF
D gene: TRBD1; V gene: TRBV18; J gene: TRBJ1-1; clone size: -; CDR3 DNA: TGTGCCAGCTCATTTAACAGGGGAATGAACACTGAAGCTTTCTTT; CDR3 protein: CASSFNRGMNTEAFF
D gene: -; V gene: TRBV28; J gene: TRBJ1-2; clone size: -; CDR3 DNA: TGTGCCACAAAATCACAGGGAAACTATGGCTACACCTTC; CDR3 protein: CATKSQGNYGYTF
D gene: TRBD1; V gene: TRBV30; J gene: TRBJ1-2; clone size: -; CDR3 DNA: TGTGCCTGCCGTACCCCGGGACAGGGGGGCTATGGCTACACCTTC; CDR3 protein: CACRTPGQGGYGYTF
D gene: TRBD2; V gene: TRBV4-1; J gene: TRBJ2-1; clone size: -; CDR3 DNA: TGCGCCAGCAGCCAAGAGTTGGGGCTAGCGGGAGGTATTGAGCAGTTCTTC; CDR3 protein: CASSQELGLAGGIEQFF